This T cell receptor beta chain was obtained from a study of cytotoxic CD8 clonotypes in ibrutinib-treated CLL. Study-wide context: Investigators collected response samples after a median roughly 13 months of treatment, range 6 to 36. Overall study results and limits: Sampling times, which were not matched between the groups, differed between sustained-remission patients and progressing patients.

The data were produced by immunoSEQ multiplex PCR, yet TCRdb's version contains in-frame clones alone and is incomplete. The sample shows about 45,000 clones, 60% to 80% of them seen only once. In the case of this clone: Its antigen is unknown.

V was pared by 2 bases and J by 5 bases, with 6 bases between. From germline, CDR1 is KGHSH and CDR2 LQKENI. The CDR3 is 12 residues long. This rearrangement joins TRBV18 to TRBJ2-5, with no clear D. Sequencing was performed on PBMCs, taken after 24 months of ibrutinib treatment. This TCR came from a human donor with chronic lymphocytic leukemia. The CDR3 DNA sequence: TGTGCCAGCTCACCAAGTTCGGAGACCCAGTACTTC. This gives the protein CASSPSSETQYF.